The clone carrying this T cell receptor beta chain has a handful of counts. Its cognate antigen is unknown. V lost 1 base and J lost 2; bases outside the gene matches: 3. Per the germline V gene, CDR1 is SGHAT and CDR2 is FQNNGV. This CDR3 has 15 amino acids. The record originates from a study of CD8+ T cells in alopecia areata. Study-wide results and limits: Researchers report lesional scalp, most notably alopecia totalis/universalis, outstripped normal scalp in clonality. Tofacitinib significantly decreased scalp clonality and expanded CD8+ clones among top 100.

As to treatment: oral pan-JAK inhibitor, 5-10 mg twice daily. cDNA prepared by RNA extraction and subsequent reverse transcription served as the template for sequencing. Only in-frame clones appear in the TCRdb table, and some are missing; sequencing was by immunoSEQ multiplex PCR. The sample includes some 200,000 clones, 43% of them seen just once. This clonotype originated in a human donor with alopecia areata. The rearrangement links TRBV11-2 to TRBJ2-3; 7 bases line up with TRBD1. Here the sequenced sample was CD4+ T cells sorted from blood, taken at roughly week 36, from a patient treated with tofacitinib. The CDR3 nucleotides read TGTGCCAGCAGCTTAGCAGGGACAGACACAGATACGCAGTATTTT. This encodes CASSLAGTDTDTQYF.